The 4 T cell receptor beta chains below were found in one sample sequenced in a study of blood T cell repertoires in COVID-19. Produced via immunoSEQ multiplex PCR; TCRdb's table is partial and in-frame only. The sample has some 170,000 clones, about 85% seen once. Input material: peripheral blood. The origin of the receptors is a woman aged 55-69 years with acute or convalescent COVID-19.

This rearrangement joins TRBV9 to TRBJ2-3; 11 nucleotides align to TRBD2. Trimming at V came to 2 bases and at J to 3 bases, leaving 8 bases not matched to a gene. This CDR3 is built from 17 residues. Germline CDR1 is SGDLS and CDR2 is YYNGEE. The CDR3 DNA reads TGTGCCAGCAGCGTGGGCCTAGCGGGAGGTGCTACAGATACGCAGTATTTT. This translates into CASSVGLAGGATDTQYF.

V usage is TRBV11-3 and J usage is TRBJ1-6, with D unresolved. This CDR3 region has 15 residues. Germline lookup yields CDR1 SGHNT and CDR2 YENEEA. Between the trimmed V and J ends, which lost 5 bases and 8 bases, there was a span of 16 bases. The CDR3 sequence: CASSPGRGNHSPLHF. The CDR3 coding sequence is TGTGCCAGCAGCCCCGGGCGGGGTAATCATTCACCCCTCCACTTT.

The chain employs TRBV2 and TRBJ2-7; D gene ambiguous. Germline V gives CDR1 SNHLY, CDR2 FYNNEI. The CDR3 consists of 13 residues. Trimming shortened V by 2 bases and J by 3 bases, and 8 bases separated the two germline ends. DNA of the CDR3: TGTGCCAGCAGTGAAAATCCAGGCTACGAGCAGTACTTC. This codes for CASSENPGYEQYF.

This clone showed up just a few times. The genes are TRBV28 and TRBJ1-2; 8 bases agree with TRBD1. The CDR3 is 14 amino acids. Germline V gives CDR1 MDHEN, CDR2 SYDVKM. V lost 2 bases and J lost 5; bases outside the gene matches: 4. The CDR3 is CASSLGQGSYGYTF. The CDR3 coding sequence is TGTGCCAGCAGTTTAGGACAGGGCTCTTATGGCTACACCTTC.